The rows below give T cell receptor beta chains drawn from one sample of a study of Ad26.COV2.S vaccination and SARS-CoV-2 variants. TCRdb keeps only in-frame clones here, not all; method: immunoSEQ multiplex PCR. Of 350,000 to 500,000 clones in the sample, less than 95% were seen once. Sequencing was performed on peripheral blood, taken in a trial of Ad26.COV2.S vaccine versus placebo. The source is a person between 18 and 65 years old who received the Ad26.COV2.S COVID-19 vaccine or a placebo. CDR3s include the opening cysteine and the closing phenylalanine or tryptophan. D genes are given only for firm matches. A row's size may be missing; if present it is once, few, many or a size class.

NA | NA | TRBJ1-4 | TRBV9 | TGTGCCAGCAGCGAGAGCCCGGATAATGAAAAACTGTTTTTT | CASSESPDNEKLFF
NA | few | TRBJ1-1 | TRBV5-1 | TGCGCCAGCAGCGCAGGCGGAGGCACTGAAGCTTTCTTT | CASSAGGGTEAFF
NA | NA | TRBJ1-1 | TRBV7-9 | TGTGCCAGCAGCTTAACACAGGACACTGAAGCTTTCTTT | CASSLTQDTEAFF
NA | NA | TRBJ2-4 | TRBV6-4 | TGTGCCAGCAGTGCCGACCTCGGACAGTATCAGTACTTC | CASSADLGQYQYF
TRBD1 | NA | TRBJ2-7 | TRBV12-3/TRBV12-4 | TGTGCCAGCAGTCGGACAGGGTCCTACGAGCAGTACTTC | CASSRTGSYEQYF
NA | NA | TRBJ2-1 | TRBV5-1 | TGCGCCAGCAGCTTAGGCCTACTAGGCTCCTACAATGAGCAGTTCTTC | CASSLGLLGSYNEQFF
TRBD2 | once | TRBJ2-7 | TRBV9 | TGTGCCAGCAGCCCCCCAGGGCGGGAGGCCTACGAGCAGTACTTC | CASSPPGREAYEQYF
TRBD1 | NA | TRBJ1-1 | TRBV18 | TGTGCCAGCTCACTAGGACAGGGGGGCACTGAAGCTTTCTTT | CASSLGQGGTEAFF
NA | NA | TRBJ2-7 | TRBV7-9 | TGTGCCAGCAGCCCCCGGACAGCCGCCTACGAGCAGTACTTC | CASSPRTAAYEQYF
NA | NA | TRBJ2-5 | TRBV6-5 | TGTGCCAGCAGAGGGGGGCTTAGGTGGGAGACCCAGTACTTC | CASRGGLRWETQYF
NA | NA | TRBJ2-1 | TRBV19 | TGTGCCAGTAGTAGGGGACTCGACTCCTACAATGAGCAGTTCTTC | CASSRGLDSYNEQFF
NA | NA | TRBJ1-2 | TRBV28 | TGTGCCAGCAGTTTAATCGGGTGGAATGGCTACACCTTC | CASSLIGWNGYTF
TRBD1 | NA | TRBJ2-2 | TRBV7-2 | TGTGCCAGCAGAATAGGACAGGGGAACACCGGGGAGCTGTTTTTT | CASRIGQGNTGELFF
NA | NA | TRBJ2-3 | TRBV5-1 | TGCGCCAGCAGCGCATCGGGGAGGGGGGACACAGATACGCAGTATTTT | CASSASGRGDTDTQYF
TRBD1 | NA | TRBJ2-1 | TRBV27 | TGTGCCAGCAGTTTCCGGACAGGGAGCTCCACCCGGTTCTTC | CASSFRTGSSTRFF
NA | NA | TRBJ2-1 | TRBV7-9 | TGTGCCAGCAGCGCTAGTGGGATTGTGAATGAGCAGTTCTTC | CASSASGIVNEQFF
NA | NA | TRBJ2-4 | TRBV5-5 | TGTGCCAGCAGCCCAAGACAAACTTTGGGCTCGGCCAAAAACATTCAGTACTTC | CASSPRQTLGSAKNIQYF
TRBD2 | NA | TRBJ2-7 | TRBV19 | TGTGCCAGTAGTCCACGGGGAGGTAGCGGGATTTACGAGCAGTACTTC | CASSPRGGSGIYEQYF
TRBD1 | NA | TRBJ1-1 | TRBV5-4 | TGTGCCAGCGCGACAGGGGGATCGAACACTGAAGCTTTCTTT | CASATGGSNTEAFF
NA | NA | TRBJ1-4 | TRBV5-3 | TGTGCCAGAAGCCTAACCCGCAGGAGTAATGAAAAACTGTTTTTT | CARSLTRRSNEKLFF
NA | NA | TRBJ1-4 | TRBV28 | TGTGCCAGCAGCCTGCGTCGGGGGTCTGAAAAACTGTTTTTT | CASSLRRGSEKLFF
TRBD1 | NA | TRBJ1-4 | TRBV28 | TGTGCCAGCAGTTTAGACAGGGTTCGGGAAAAACTGTTTTTT | CASSLDRVREKLFF
NA | NA | TRBJ2-7 | TRBV4-2 | TGTGCCAGCAGCCCCCGACTAGGGCGGGAAGGTTACGAGCAGTACTTC | CASSPRLGREGYEQYF
NA | NA | TRBJ2-7 | TRBV18 | TGTGCCAGCTCACCGAACTCCTACGAGCAGTACTTC | CASSPNSYEQYF
TRBD2 | NA | TRBJ2-7 | TRBV27 | TGTGCCAGCAGCCGTCGGACTAGCGGGACTTACGAGCAGTACTTC | CASSRRTSGTYEQYF
TRBD1 | NA | TRBJ2-7 | TRBV13 | TGTGCCAGCAGCTTAGGCGGGACAGGGTCCTACGAGCAGTACTTC | CASSLGGTGSYEQYF
TRBD2 | once | TRBJ2-1 | TRBV27 | TGTGCCAGCAGCCGGCGGACTAGCGGGAATTGGGTCAATGAGCAGTTCTTC | CASSRRTSGNWVNEQFF
TRBD1 | NA | TRBJ1-1 | TRBV3-1/TRBV3-2 | TGTGCCAGCAGCCAATCAGGGGGCGCTTTCTTT | CASSQSGGAFF